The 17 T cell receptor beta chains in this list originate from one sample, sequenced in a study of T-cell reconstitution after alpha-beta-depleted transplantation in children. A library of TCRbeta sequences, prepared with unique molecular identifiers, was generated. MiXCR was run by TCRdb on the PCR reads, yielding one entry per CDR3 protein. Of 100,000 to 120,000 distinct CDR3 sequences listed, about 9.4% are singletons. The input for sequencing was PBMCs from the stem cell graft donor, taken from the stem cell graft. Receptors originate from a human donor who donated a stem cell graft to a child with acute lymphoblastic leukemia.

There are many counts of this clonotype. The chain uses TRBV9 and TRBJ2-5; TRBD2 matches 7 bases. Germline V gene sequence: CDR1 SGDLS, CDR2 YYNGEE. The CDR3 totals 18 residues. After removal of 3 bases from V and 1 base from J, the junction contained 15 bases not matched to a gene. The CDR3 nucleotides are TGTGCCAGCAGCGCTAATATAGGAGGCGGGGGATCCCAAGAGACCCAGTACTTC. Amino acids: CASSANIGGGGSQETQYF.

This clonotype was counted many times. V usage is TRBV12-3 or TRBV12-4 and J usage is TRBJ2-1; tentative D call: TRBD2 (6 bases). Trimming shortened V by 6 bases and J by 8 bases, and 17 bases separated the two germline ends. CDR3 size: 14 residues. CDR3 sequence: CASSIPGLQYEQFF. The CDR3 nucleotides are TGTGCCAGCAGCATACCGGGACTTCAATATGAGCAGTTCTTC.

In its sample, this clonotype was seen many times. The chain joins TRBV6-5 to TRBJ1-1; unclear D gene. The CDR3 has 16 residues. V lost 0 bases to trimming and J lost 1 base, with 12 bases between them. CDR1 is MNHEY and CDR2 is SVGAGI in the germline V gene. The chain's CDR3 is CASSYSTQAGNTEAFF. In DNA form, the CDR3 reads TGTGCCAGCAGTTACTCAACCCAGGCAGGGAACACTGAAGCTTTCTTT.

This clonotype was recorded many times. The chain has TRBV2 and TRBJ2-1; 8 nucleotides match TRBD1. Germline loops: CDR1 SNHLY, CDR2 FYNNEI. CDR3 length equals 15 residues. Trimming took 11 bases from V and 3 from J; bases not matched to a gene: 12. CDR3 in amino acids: CAVALGQGLYNEQFF. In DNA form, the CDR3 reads TGTGCCGTGGCTCTAGGACAGGGCCTCTACAATGAGCAGTTCTTC.

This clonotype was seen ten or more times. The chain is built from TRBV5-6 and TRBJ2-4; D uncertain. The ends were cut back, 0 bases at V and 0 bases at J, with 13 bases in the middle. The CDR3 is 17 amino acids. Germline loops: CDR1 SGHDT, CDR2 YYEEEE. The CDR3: CASSLGSRTEAKNIQYF. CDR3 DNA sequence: TGTGCCAGCAGCTTGGGTTCCCGGACGGAAGCCAAAAACATTCAGTACTTC.

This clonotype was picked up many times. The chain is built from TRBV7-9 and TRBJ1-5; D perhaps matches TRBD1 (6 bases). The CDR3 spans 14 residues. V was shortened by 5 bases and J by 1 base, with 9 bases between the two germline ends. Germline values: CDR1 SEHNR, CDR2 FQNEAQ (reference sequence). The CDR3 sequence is CASSEQGSNQPQHF. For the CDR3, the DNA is TGTGCCAGCAGCGAGCAGGGGAGCAATCAGCCCCAGCATTTT.

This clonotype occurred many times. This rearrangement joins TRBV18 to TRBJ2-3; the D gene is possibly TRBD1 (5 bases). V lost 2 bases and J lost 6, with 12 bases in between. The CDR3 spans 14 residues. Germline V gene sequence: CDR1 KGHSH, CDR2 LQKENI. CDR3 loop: CASSPGAATDTQYF. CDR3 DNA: TGTGCCAGCTCACCAGGGGCAGCCACTGATACGCAGTATTTT.

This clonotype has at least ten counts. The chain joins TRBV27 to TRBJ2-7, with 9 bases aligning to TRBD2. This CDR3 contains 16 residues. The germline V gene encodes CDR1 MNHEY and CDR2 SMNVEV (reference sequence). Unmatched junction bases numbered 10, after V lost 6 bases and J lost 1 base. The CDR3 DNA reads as TGTGCCAGCAGCCCAAGTGCCAGCGGGGGGTCCTACGAGCAGTACTTC. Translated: CASSPSASGGSYEQYF.

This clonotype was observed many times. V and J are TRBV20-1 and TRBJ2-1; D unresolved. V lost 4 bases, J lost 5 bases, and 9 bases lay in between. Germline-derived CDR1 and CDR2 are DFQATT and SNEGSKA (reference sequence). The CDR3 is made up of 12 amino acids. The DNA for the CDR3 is TGCAGTGCTATGGCAGCAAACAATGAGCAGTTCTTC. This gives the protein CSAMAANNEQFF.

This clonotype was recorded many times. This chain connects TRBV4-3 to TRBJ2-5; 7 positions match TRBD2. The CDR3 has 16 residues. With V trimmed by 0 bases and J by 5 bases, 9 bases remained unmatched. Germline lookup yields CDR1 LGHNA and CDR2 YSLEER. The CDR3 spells CASSQDASGISETQYF. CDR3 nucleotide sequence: TGCGCCAGCAGCCAAGACGCTAGCGGCATCAGCGAGACCCAGTACTTC.

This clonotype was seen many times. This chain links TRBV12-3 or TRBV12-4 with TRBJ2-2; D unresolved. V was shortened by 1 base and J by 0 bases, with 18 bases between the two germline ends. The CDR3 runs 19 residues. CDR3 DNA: TGTGCCAGCAGTTTAGGCCTTCCAGCAACGAGTTCGAACACCGGGGAGCTGTTTTTT. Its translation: CASSLGLPATSSNTGELFF.

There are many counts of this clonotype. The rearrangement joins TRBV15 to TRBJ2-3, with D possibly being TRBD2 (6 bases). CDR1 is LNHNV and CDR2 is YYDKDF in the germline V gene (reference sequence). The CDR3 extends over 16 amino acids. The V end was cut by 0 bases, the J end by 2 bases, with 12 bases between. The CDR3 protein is CATSRDFTGATDTQYF. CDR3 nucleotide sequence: TGTGCCACCAGCAGAGATTTCACGGGAGCCACAGATACGCAGTATTTT. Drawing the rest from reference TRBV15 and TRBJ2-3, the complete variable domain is DAMVIQNPRYQVTQFGKPVTLSCSQTLNHNVMYWYQQKSSQAPKLLFHYYDKDFNNEADTPDNFQSRRPNTSFCFLDIRSPGLGDTAMYLCATSRDFTGATDTQYFGPGTRLTVL.

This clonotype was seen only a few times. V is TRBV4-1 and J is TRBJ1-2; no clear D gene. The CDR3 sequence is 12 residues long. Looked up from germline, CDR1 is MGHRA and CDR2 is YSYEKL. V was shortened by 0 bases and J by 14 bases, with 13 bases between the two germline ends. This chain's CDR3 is CASSQDGRAGTF. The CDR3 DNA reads TGCGCCAGCAGCCAAGATGGGAGGGCCGGAACCTTC.

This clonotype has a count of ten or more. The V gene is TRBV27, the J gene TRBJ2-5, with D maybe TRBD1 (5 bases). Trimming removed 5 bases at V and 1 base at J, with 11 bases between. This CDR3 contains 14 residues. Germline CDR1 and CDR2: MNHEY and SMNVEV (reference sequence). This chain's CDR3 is CASSRAGPQETQYF. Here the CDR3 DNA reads TGTGCCAGCAGTCGAGCAGGGCCCCAAGAGACCCAGTACTTC.

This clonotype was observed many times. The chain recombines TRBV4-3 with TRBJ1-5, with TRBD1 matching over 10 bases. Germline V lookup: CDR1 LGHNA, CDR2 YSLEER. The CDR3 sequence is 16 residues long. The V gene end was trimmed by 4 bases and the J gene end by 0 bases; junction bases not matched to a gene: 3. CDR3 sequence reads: CASSPGTGVSNQPQHF. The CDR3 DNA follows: TGCGCCAGCAGCCCGGGGACAGGGGTTAGCAATCAGCCCCAGCATTTT.

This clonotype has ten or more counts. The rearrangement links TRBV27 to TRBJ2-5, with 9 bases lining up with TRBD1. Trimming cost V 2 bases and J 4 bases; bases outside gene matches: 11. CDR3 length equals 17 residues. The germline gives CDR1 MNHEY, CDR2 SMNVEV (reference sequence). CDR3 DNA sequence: TGTGCCAGCAGTTTAATGACATGGACAGGGGAGGGAGAGACCCAGTACTTC. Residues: CASSLMTWTGEGETQYF.

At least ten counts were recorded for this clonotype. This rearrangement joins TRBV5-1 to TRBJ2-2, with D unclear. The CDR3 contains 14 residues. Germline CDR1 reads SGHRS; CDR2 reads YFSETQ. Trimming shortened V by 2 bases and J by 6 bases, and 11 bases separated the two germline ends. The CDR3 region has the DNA TGCGCCAGCAGCTTATTAGCCTGGCCCGGGGAGCTGTTTTTT. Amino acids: CASSLLAWPGELFF.